The 26 T cell receptor beta chains given below trace back to one sample, sequenced in a study of cytomegalovirus exposure and HLA in healthy donors (TCRdb year 2017). Library creation used the immunoSEQ multiplex PCR assay. The multiplex PCR relied on a mix of 60 forward primers for TCR Vbeta segments and 13 reverse primers for TCR Jbeta segments. This immuneACCESS table, as held by TCRdb, lists in-frame sequences with V and J called but not all clones. Of the missing ones, under half trace to an unresolved V gene in checked studies; the others have no known cause. For this sample there are about 200,000 clones; about 72% appear just once. The ten top clones hold around 4% of the sample. The sequencing input was PBMCs. The source is a male donor in good health and CMV-seronegative.

V and J are TRBV11-1 and TRBJ2-1, with D possibly being TRBD1 (5 bases). The germline V gene encodes CDR1 SGHAT and CDR2 FQDESV (reference sequence). V lost 5 bases, J lost 0 bases, and 20 bases lay in between. This CDR3 has 18 amino acids. The CDR3 sequence: CASSPRGRAWSSYNEQFF. The DNA for the CDR3 is TGTGCCAGCAGCCCTAGGGGTAGGGCGTGGAGCTCCTACAATGAGCAGTTCTTC.

J is TRBJ1-2 and V is TRBV6-5; no reliable D call. Trimming removed 6 bases at V and 8 bases at J, with 7 bases between. CDR3 length: 10 residues. Germline V gene data show CDR1 as MNHEY and CDR2 as SVGAGI. CDR3 in DNA: TGTGCCAGCAGGGGCAGGGGCTACACCTTC. Protein sequence: CASRGRGYTF.

The table lists this clone with a count of one. One end of the junction fails to match germline, which may point to a read error. V and J are TRBV7-9 and TRBJ1-2; D call uncertain. In germline, CDR1 is SEHNR, CDR2 FQNEAQ (reference sequence). The CDR3 is 12 residues long. CDR3 amino acids: CSSSQDGDGYTF. DNA of the CDR3: TGTTCCAGCAGCCAAGACGGAGATGGCTACACCTTC.

The chain uses TRBV9 and TRBJ2-7; a weak D match, TRBD1 (6 bases). V was cut by 4 bases and J by 5 bases, with 16 bases left in between. The CDR3 loop spans 14 amino acids. CDR1 SGDLS and CDR2 YYNGEE come from the germline V gene. This CDR3 is CASSRARGFNEQYF. Here the CDR3 DNA reads TGTGCCAGCAGCAGGGCCAGGGGTTTCAACGAGCAGTACTTC.

The chain couples TRBV6-5 to TRBJ1-5; 7 bases agree with TRBD1. Germline CDR1 MNHEY, CDR2 SVGAGI. There are 15 residues in the CDR3. The junction had 10 bases not matched to a gene; V was cut back by 6 bases and J by 5 bases. CDR3 sequence (DNA): TGTGCCAGCAGCGCCACAGGGGATTCGTATCAGCCCCAGCATTTT. Protein product: CASSATGDSYQPQHF.

The CDR3 region is CASSSPTGAGKNIQYF. The CDR3, as DNA: TGTGCCAGCAGCTCCCCGACAGGGGCAGGCAAAAACATTCAGTACTTC. V and J are TRBV5-6 and TRBJ2-4, with TRBD1 matching over 8 bases. Per germline, CDR1 SGHDT and CDR2 YYEEEE. V dropped 3 bases and J dropped 3; count of bases not matched to a gene: 8. The CDR3 totals 16 residues.

The chain recombines TRBV18 with TRBJ2-5; TRBD2 aligns across 14 bases. CDR3 size: 15 residues. In germline, CDR1 is KGHSH, CDR2 LQKENI. V trimming: 3 bases; J trimming: 5 bases; junction bases outside the gene matches: 2. The DNA for the CDR3 is TGTGCCAGCTCACCGTGGACTAGCGGGAGGGAGACCCAGTACTTC. Translated: CASSPWTSGRETQYF.

This clone has a handful of counts. The chain carries TRBV7-9 and TRBJ1-1; D is uncertain. With 0 bases removed from V and 1 base from J, the gap between germline ends came to 3 bases. The CDR3 has 13 residues. Germline V lookup: CDR1 SEHNR, CDR2 FQNEAQ (reference sequence). CDR3 loop: CASSLARNTEAFF. CDR3 nucleotide sequence: TGTGCCAGCAGCTTAGCGCGGAACACTGAAGCTTTCTTT. The full variable domain, with the rest looked up from reference TRBV7-9 and TRBJ1-1, is DTGVSQNPRHKITKRGQNVTFRCDPISEHNRLYWYRQTLGQGPEFLTYFQNEAQLEKSRLLSDRFSAERPKGSFSTLEIQRTEQGDSAMYLCASSLARNTEAFFGQGTRLTVV.

CDR3 in DNA: TGCGCCAGCAGCTGGGGGCACCAAGAGACCCAGTACTTC. It yields the protein CASSWGHQETQYF. This sequence joins TRBV5-1 and TRBJ2-5, with D possibly matching TRBD1 (6 bases). Trimming removed 3 bases from V and 0 bases from J, with 6 bases in between. CDR3 length: 13 residues. Germline V gives CDR1 SGHRS, CDR2 YFSETQ.

Notes on this clone: A read error may account for a junction end that differs from germline. V usage is TRBV27 and J usage is TRBJ2-1; 11 bases are a match to TRBD2. CDR1 and CDR2 from the germline V gene are MNHEY and SMNVEV (reference sequence). CDR3 length: 13 residues. CDR3 in amino acids: CASRGLAEARFVF. CDR3 nucleotides: TGTGCCAGCAGGGGACTAGCGGAAGCCCGGTTCGTCTTC.

V gene TRBV18 combines with J gene TRBJ1-1, with D perhaps TRBD1 (5 bases). The CDR3 is 16 amino acids. CDR1 and CDR2 (germline): KGHSH, LQKENI. The V end was cut by 0 bases, the J end by 1 base, with 12 bases between. The DNA for the CDR3 is TGTGCCAGCTCACCACCCCCCCACAGGAGGAACACTGAAGCTTTCTTT. Translation: CASSPPPHRRNTEAFF.

V gene TRBV18 combines with J gene TRBJ2-3, with 13 bases matching TRBD2. Germline V lookup: CDR1 KGHSH, CDR2 LQKENI. After removal of 8 bases from V and 7 bases from J, the junction contained 12 bases not matched to a gene. The CDR3 is 16 amino acids. CDR3 residues: CASSSAGTSGINTQYF. Written as DNA, the CDR3 is TGTGCCAGCAGCTCGGCCGGGACTAGCGGGATCAATACGCAGTATTTT.

V usage is TRBV28 and J usage is TRBJ2-7; 13 bases line up with TRBD2. With 7 bases clipped from V and 0 bases from J, the junction kept 12 bases outside the gene matches. The CDR3 is made up of 18 amino acids. Germline V gene data show CDR1 as MDHEN and CDR2 as SYDVKM. The CDR3 loop reads CASIQGGTSGMDSYEQYF. The CDR3 bases are TGTGCCAGCATCCAAGGGGGGACTAGCGGGATGGACTCCTACGAGCAGTACTTC.

The V gene is TRBV4-2, the J gene TRBJ1-3; 8 bases align to TRBD1. Germline CDR1 reads LGHNA; CDR2 reads YNFKEQ. Trimming at V came to 4 bases and at J to 4 bases, leaving 9 bases not matched to a gene. CDR3 length: 16 residues. The CDR3 bases are TGTGCCAGCAGCCGTGACAGGGGCACGGCGGGAAACACCATATATTTT. As protein: CASSRDRGTAGNTIYF.

The chain combines TRBV28 with TRBJ1-5; D unclear. Germline CDR1 is MDHEN and CDR2 is SYDVKM. V lost 2 bases, J lost 2 bases, and 7 bases lay in between. The CDR3 runs to 14 residues. CDR3 nucleotide sequence: TGTGCCAGCAGTTTAATGGCAGGCAATCAGCCCCAGCATTTT. Translated: CASSLMAGNQPQHF.

This sequence joins TRBV7-9 and TRBJ1-3; D may be TRBD1 (5 bases). V lost 0 bases, J lost 0 bases, and 9 bases lay in between. The CDR3 covers 16 residues. Germline lookup yields CDR1 SEHNR and CDR2 FQNEAQ (reference sequence). The CDR3 sequence is CASSLAGAFSGNTIYF. In DNA, the CDR3 is TGTGCCAGCAGCTTAGCAGGGGCCTTCTCTGGAAACACCATATATTTT.

This rearrangement joins TRBV18 to TRBJ2-1; 12 nucleotides align to TRBD2. Trimming removed 4 bases from V and 7 bases from J; junction bases left unmatched: 8. The length of the CDR3 is 16 residues. The germline V gene encodes CDR1 KGHSH and CDR2 LQKENI. The CDR3 here is CASSRASGRAANEQFF. The CDR3 DNA sequence: TGTGCCAGCTCACGGGCTAGCGGGAGGGCCGCGAATGAGCAGTTCTTC.

As DNA, the CDR3 is TGTGCCAGCTGGGATCGCAGGGTAACCCTATCTGGGGCCAACGTCCTGACTTTC. Residues: CASWDRRVTLSGANVLTF. V gene TRBV27 combines with J gene TRBJ2-6; D is perhaps TRBD1 (5 bases). This CDR3 region has 18 residues. V lost 8 bases and J lost 1, with 21 bases in between. Germline V CDR1 and CDR2: MNHEY, SMNVEV (reference sequence). The full variable domain, with the rest looked up from reference TRBV27 and TRBJ2-6, is EAQVTQNPRYLITVTGKKLTVTCSQNMNHEYMSWYRQDPGLGLRQIYYSMNVEVTDKGDVPEGYKVSRKEKRNFPLILESPSPNQTSLYFCASWDRRVTLSGANVLTFGAGSRLTVL.

J is TRBJ2-3 and V is TRBV9; the match to TRBD2 covers 14 bases. CDR1 and CDR2 (germline): SGDLS, YYNGEE. This CDR3 is built from 16 residues. Trimming removed 4 bases from V and 5 bases from J; junction bases left unmatched: 6. CDR3 region: CASSPGLAGGLDTQYF. For the CDR3, the DNA is TGTGCCAGCAGCCCTGGACTAGCGGGAGGCCTAGATACGCAGTATTTT.

The V call is TRBV25-1, the J call TRBJ2-7; 8 bases are a match to TRBD1. V shed 3 bases and J 1 base; nucleotides not matched to a gene: 5. CDR3 length: 15 residues. CDR1 is MGHDK, CDR2 SYGVNS, per germline. CDR3 in DNA: TGTGCCAGCAGTGATCCGGGACAGGCTTCCTACGAGCAGTACTTC. It encodes CASSDPGQASYEQYF.

This clone showed up just once. This chain connects TRBV18 to TRBJ2-7; the match to TRBD1 covers 7 bases. The V gene end was trimmed by 3 bases and the J gene end by 2 bases; junction bases not matched to a gene: 13. The CDR3 consists of 17 residues. CDR1 KGHSH and CDR2 LQKENI come from the germline V gene. In DNA, the CDR3 is TGTGCCAGCTCACCCCGGCCCCCGGGACAGAAACCCTACGAGCAGTACTTC. Translation gives CASSPRPPGQKPYEQYF.

The table lists this clone with a count of one. The chain's CDR3 is CASRRSPGTGGFSYEQYF. The CDR3 region has the DNA TGTGCCAGCAGGCGGTCCCCCGGGACAGGAGGGTTCTCCTACGAGCAGTACTTC. The chain links TRBV27 to TRBJ2-7; 8 nucleotides agree with TRBD1. The CDR3 spans 18 residues. The germline CDR1 and CDR2 sequences are MNHEY and SMNVEV (reference sequence). Unmatched junction bases numbered 16, after V lost 6 bases and J lost 0 bases.

The V gene is TRBV12-2, the J gene TRBJ1-3. TRBV12-2 is reported as a pseudogene. The CDR3 totals 16 residues. CDR3 sequence (DNA): TGTGCAAGTCGCTTACTATCCGGAGTCCCAGGAAACACCATATATTTT. Residues: CASRLLSGVPGNTIYF.

V and J are TRBV10-3 and TRBJ2-7; 13 bases agree with TRBD2. The germline V gene has CDR1 ENHRY and CDR2 SYGVKD. The CDR3 has 16 residues. Germline trimming cut 0 bases from V and 5 bases from J; bases unmatched to any gene: 4. The CDR3 reads CAISESPGLAGNEQYF. Here the CDR3 DNA reads TGTGCCATCAGTGAGTCCCCGGGACTAGCGGGAAACGAGCAGTACTTC.

This clone was seen more than once but under ten times. The rearrangement links TRBV6-5 to TRBJ2-1; 8 bases fit TRBD2. Looked up from germline, CDR1 is MNHEY and CDR2 is SVGAGI. The CDR3 length is 13 residues. J gave up 7 bases and V 4 bases, and 3 bases lay outside the gene matches. The CDR3 nucleotides are TGTGCCAGCAGTTCCTCTAGCGGGAATGAGCAGTTCTTC. Amino acids: CASSSSSGNEQFF.

This clone occurred once. The rearrangement joins TRBV25-1 to TRBJ2-1; TRBD2 matches 12 bases. CDR3 length: 18 residues. CDR1 and CDR2 (germline): MGHDK, SYGVNS. The trim removed 3 bases at V and 4 bases at J, leaving 10 bases unmatched. The CDR3 region is CASSDGLAGGPMYNEQFF. The CDR3, as DNA: TGTGCCAGCAGTGACGGTCTAGCGGGAGGGCCTATGTACAATGAGCAGTTCTTC.